A single sample gave rise to the 6 T cell receptor beta chains below, sequenced in a study of response to subunit inactivated influenza vaccine. MiXCR, applied by TCRdb to the RT-PCR reads, yields one record per CDR3 protein. The sample lists approximately 170,000 distinct CDR3 sequences, about an eighth occurring once. This same sample was also taken into another study, of T cells expressing NK-cell markers. From that second work: Libraries used 5'RACE template switching adding universal primer site and UMIs.

The sample was CD8+ T cells sorted from PBMCs, taken about 11 days after vaccination. The receptors here all came from a man aged 45-65 years who received an inactivated influenza vaccine.

In this sample, this clonotype turned up many times. The CDR3 DNA follows: TGCAGCGTTGGAGCGGGTCCCTACGAGCAGTACTTC. Amino acids: CSVGAGPYEQYF. The V call is TRBV29-1, the J call TRBJ2-7; a weak D match, TRBD2 (6 bases). Trimming took off 4 bases at V and 2 bases at J, with 9 bases between the two ends. Per germline, CDR1 SQVTM and CDR2 ANQGSEA. There are 12 residues in the CDR3.

This clonotype was detected a few times. V and J are TRBV7-3 and TRBJ2-2; D uncertain. Germline-derived CDR1 and CDR2 are SGHTA and FQGTGA. This CDR3 comprises 17 residues. V was cut by 5 bases and J by 0 bases, with 16 bases left in between. CDR3 sequence (DNA): TGTGCCAGCAGCCCCAACTTTCATCCCTCGAACACCGGGGAGCTGTTTTTT. It yields the protein CASSPNFHPSNTGELFF. The full variable domain, its missing parts supplied by reference TRBV7-3 and TRBJ2-2, is GAGVSQTPSNKVTEKGKYVELRCDPISGHTALYWYRQSLGQGPEFLIYFQGTGAADDSGLPNDRFFAVRPEGSVSTLKIQRTERGDSAVYLCASSPNFHPSNTGELFFGEGSRLTVL.

The chain has TRBV13 and TRBJ2-7; 11 nucleotides align to TRBD2. The CDR3 covers 15 residues. CDR1 is PRHDT and CDR2 is FYEKMQ in the germline V gene (reference sequence). The V gene end was trimmed by 5 bases and the J gene end by 2 bases; junction bases not matched to a gene: 5. CDR3 amino acids: CASSGGTSGAYEQYF. CDR3 nucleotide sequence: TGTGCCAGCAGCGGAGGGACTAGCGGCGCCTACGAGCAGTACTTC.

This clonotype was seen many times. The rearrangement joins TRBV4-1 to TRBJ2-1; the D gene is possibly TRBD1 (6 bases). The germline V gene encodes CDR1 MGHRA and CDR2 YSYEKL. CDR3 length equals 14 residues. Trimming cost V 0 bases and J 7 bases, with 10 bases left between them. CDR3 nucleotide sequence: TGCGCCAGCAGCCAAGATCAGGGGTGGAATGAGCAGTTCTTC. Its protein is CASSQDQGWNEQFF.

This clonotype turned up a few times. The rearrangement joins TRBV24-1 to TRBJ2-5, with D unclear. V lost 6 bases and J 2 bases, leaving 12 bases between the germline ends. Germline assignment: CDR1 KGHDR and CDR2 SFDVKD. The CDR3 extends over 14 amino acids. Written as DNA, the CDR3 is TGTGCCACCAGTAGACGGTTGTCACAAGAGACCCAGTACTTC. Translated, it gives CATSRRLSQETQYF.

This clonotype was seen repeatedly, ten times or more. The chain has TRBV12-3 or TRBV12-4 and TRBJ2-7; TRBD1 might be the D (5 bases). The CDR3 runs to 13 residues. Trimming cost V 3 bases and J 5 bases, with 11 bases left between them. The CDR3 DNA follows: TGTGCCAGCAGTTTTGCAGGGCCCCACGAGCAGTACTTC. Its translation: CASSFAGPHEQYF.